Each of the 30 T cell receptor beta chains below was sequenced from the same sample in a study of radiotherapy plus CTLA-4 blockade in lung cancer (dated by TCRdb to 2017 to 2018). To prepare the library, the immunoSEQ multiplex PCR assay was applied. TCRdb provides this immuneACCESS table in a form limited to in-frame rearrangements. Some clones are lacking; in checked studies, under half of them reflect an unresolved V gene, and why the rest are absent is not known. For this sample the table gives tens of thousands of clones, of which approximately 80% were detected only once. Of the sample, roughly 15% is held by the ten largest clones. The specimen was peripheral blood, collected from a patient treated with radiotherapy plus ipilimumab. Receptors were obtained from a human donor with non-small cell lung cancer who had a complete response to radiotherapy plus ipilimumab.

Concerning this clone itself: This likely comes from a read error, as the CDR3 has no conserved phenylalanine or tryptophan at its end. It is unclear where the CDR3 begins or ends on the DNA, so no DNA is shown, and the CDR3 is as TCRdb lists it. The chain uses TRBV2 and TRBJ2-7; the table calls TRBD1, which could not be checked here. From germline, CDR1 is SNHLY and CDR2 FYNNEI. The CDR3 spans 12 residues, counting both ends. The CDR3 loop is CASSEAAGTVYL.

The count of this clone is one. The chain joins TRBV6-4 to TRBJ2-1; D perhaps matches TRBD2 (5 bases). V lost 2 bases, J lost 0 bases, and 5 bases lay in between. CDR1 MRHNA and CDR2 SNTAGT come from the germline V gene. The CDR3 is 14 residues long. CDR3 nucleotides: TGTGCCAGCAGTGACGGGAGCTCCTACAATGAGCAGTTCTTC. It yields the protein CASSDGSSYNEQFF.

The chain combines TRBV29-1 with TRBJ2-1; 8 nucleotides align to TRBD1. V lost 4 bases, J lost 3 bases, and 5 bases stayed unmatched. Per the germline V gene, CDR1 is SQVTM and CDR2 is ANQGSEA. This CDR3 has 14 residues. This CDR3 reads CSVVWTGSYNEQFF. CDR3 bases: TGCAGCGTTGTGTGGACAGGGAGCTACAATGAGCAGTTCTTC.

The chain employs TRBV7-2 and TRBJ1-2; 9 nucleotides agree with TRBD1. Germline V CDR1 and CDR2: SGHTA, FQGNSA. This CDR3 spans 14 amino acids. The V segment lost 1 base and the J segment 6 bases; nucleotides outside the gene matches: 3. In DNA form, the CDR3 reads TGTGCCAGCAGCTTAGACAGGGGGCGCGATGGCTACACCTTC. It yields the protein CASSLDRGRDGYTF. The variable domain in full, completed from reference TRBV7-2 and TRBJ1-2, reads GAGVSQSPSNKVTEKGKDVELRCDPISGHTALYWYRQSLGQGLEFLIYFQGNSAPDKSGLPSDRFSAERTGGSVSTLTIQRTQQEDSAVYLCASSLDRGRDGYTFGSGTRLTVV.

V gene TRBV2 combines with J gene TRBJ2-1; 9 nucleotides align to TRBD2. CDR1 and CDR2 from the germline V gene are SNHLY and FYNNEI. The CDR3 is 15 amino acids. After removal of 6 bases from V and 2 bases from J, the junction contained 5 bases not matched to a gene. The CDR3 sequence is CASRLLAGTYNEQFF. In nucleotides, the CDR3 is TGTGCCAGCAGGCTACTAGCGGGTACCTACAATGAGCAGTTCTTC.

In its sample, this clone was seen a few times. The gene calls are TRBV11-3 and TRBJ1-3; D possibly corresponds to TRBD1 (6 bases). CDR1 and CDR2 (germline): SGHNT, YENEEA. CDR3 length: 17 amino acids. V lost 5 bases and J lost 2, with 19 bases in between. In DNA, the CDR3 is TGTGCCAGCAGCACCCGGCCCCTCGACAGGACTGGAAACACCATATATTTT. Protein product: CASSTRPLDRTGNTIYF.

The rearrangement links TRBV5-1 to TRBJ1-2; possible D gene TRBD1, 6 bases. The CDR3 spans 13 residues. The V end lost 0 bases, the J end lost 6 bases, and 9 bases lay between the germline ends. Germline V gives CDR1 SGHRS, CDR2 YFSETQ. The CDR3 is CASSLESGDGYTF. CDR3 bases: TGCGCCAGCAGCTTGGAATCAGGGGATGGCTACACCTTC.

This chain uses TRBV9 with TRBJ2-2, with D unresolved. V gave up 3 bases and J gave up 2 bases, with 8 bases separating them. Germline values: CDR1 SGDLS, CDR2 YYNGEE. This CDR3 has 14 amino acids. The CDR3 coding sequence is TGTGCCAGCAGCGAGAACTTTAACACCGGGGAGCTGTTTTTT. It is translated as CASSENFNTGELFF.

V gene TRBV4-1 combines with J gene TRBJ1-6; a weak D match, TRBD1 (6 bases). The germline CDR1 and CDR2 sequences are MGHRA and YSYEKL. V shed 0 bases and J shed 11 bases, with 11 bases lying between them. The CDR3 consists of 14 residues. CDR3 nucleotides: TGCGCCAGCAGCCAAGACAATAGGGGGACACCCCTCCACTTT. Residues: CASSQDNRGTPLHF.

The CDR3: CASSLASRGSAEAFF. For the CDR3, the DNA is TGTGCCAGCAGCTTAGCGAGTAGAGGATCGGCTGAAGCTTTCTTT. The rearrangement links TRBV7-9 to TRBJ1-1, with D uncertain. V lost 0 bases and J lost 6, with 14 bases in between. Germline CDR1 reads SEHNR; CDR2 reads FQNEAQ (reference sequence). This CDR3 is 15 amino acids long.

The chain is built from TRBV14 and TRBJ2-1; TRBD2 matches at 7 bases. This CDR3 is 16 amino acids long. The V gene end was trimmed by 1 base and the J gene end by 3 bases; junction bases not matched to a gene: 6. Per the germline V gene, CDR1 is SGHDN and CDR2 is FVKESK. The CDR3 reads CASSQAKAGVYNEQFF. Written as DNA, the CDR3 is TGTGCCAGCAGCCAAGCCAAGGCGGGGGTCTACAATGAGCAGTTCTTC.

The rearrangement uses TRBV5-1 and TRBJ2-5; 8 positions agree with TRBD2. V trimming: 0 bases; J trimming: 3 bases; junction bases outside the gene matches: 4. This CDR3 is 15 amino acids long. Germline V lookup: CDR1 SGHRS, CDR2 YFSETQ. CDR3 amino acids: CASSLVGRAEETQYF. The CDR3 coding sequence is TGCGCCAGCAGCTTGGTCGGGAGGGCCGAAGAGACCCAGTACTTC.

The chain recombines TRBV5-4 with TRBJ1-2, with 7 nucleotides matching TRBD1. The CDR3 sequence is 12 residues long. Germline loops: CDR1 SGHNT, CDR2 YYREEE (reference sequence). V was pared by 4 bases and J by 4 bases, with 1 base of the junction left unmatched. The CDR3 spells CASSRDSYGYTF. The CDR3 coding sequence is TGTGCCAGCAGCCGGGACAGCTATGGCTACACCTTC.

The rearrangement joins TRBV27 to TRBJ2-5, with 11 nucleotides matching TRBD2. Germline trimming cut 6 bases from V and 7 bases from J; bases unmatched to any gene: 16. This CDR3 region has 17 residues. From germline, CDR1 is MNHEY and CDR2 SMNVEV (reference sequence). The CDR3 DNA is TGTGCCAGCAGAACTCATCTTAGCGGGAGGGCCGAAGGGACCCAGTACTTC. Translating gives CASRTHLSGRAEGTQYF.

V usage is TRBV7-2 and J usage is TRBJ1-5; a weak D match, TRBD1 (6 bases). CDR3 length: 13 residues. V lost 6 bases and J lost 5, with 11 bases in between. Germline V CDR1 and CDR2: SGHTA, FQGNSA. The CDR3 DNA reads TGTGCCAGCAGACAGGGAATTGATCAGCCCCAGCATTTT. Amino acid sequence: CASRQGIDQPQHF. The full variable domain, rest sourced from reference TRBV7-2 and TRBJ1-5, is GAGVSQSPSNKVTEKGKDVELRCDPISGHTALYWYRQSLGQGLEFLIYFQGNSAPDKSGLPSDRFSAERTGGSVSTLTIQRTQQEDSAVYLCASRQGIDQPQHFGDGTRLSIL.

V is TRBV5-1 and J is TRBJ2-7, with 9 positions matching TRBD2. Trimming removed 4 bases from V and 0 bases from J; junction bases left unmatched: 5. CDR3 length: 15 amino acids. From germline, CDR1 is SGHRS and CDR2 YFSETQ. CDR3 sequence: CASSISGGTSYEQYF. The CDR3 DNA is TGCGCCAGCAGCATTAGCGGGGGAACCTCCTACGAGCAGTACTTC.

This chain links TRBV2 with TRBJ2-6; 10 bases fit TRBD2. The V segment lost 6 bases and the J segment 2 bases; nucleotides outside the gene matches: 4. Germline V gene data show CDR1 as SNHLY and CDR2 as FYNNEI. This CDR3 spans 16 amino acids. The CDR3 spells CASRLAGSPGANVLTF. CDR3 coding DNA: TGTGCCAGCAGACTAGCGGGGTCCCCTGGGGCCAACGTCCTGACTTTC.

The chain carries TRBV19 and TRBJ1-1; 8 bases align to TRBD1. Germline CDR1 is LNHDA and CDR2 is SQIVND (reference sequence). J lost 6 bases, V lost 0 bases, and 12 bases had no gene match. CDR3 length equals 17 residues. The chain's CDR3 is CASSIEGGQGARSEAFF. The CDR3 nucleotides are TGTGCCAGTAGTATAGAGGGGGGGCAGGGGGCGCGGTCTGAAGCTTTCTTT.

The V gene is TRBV11-2, the J gene TRBJ2-2; possibly TRBD2 for D (6 bases). This CDR3 has 15 amino acids. Per the germline V gene, CDR1 is SGHAT and CDR2 is FQNNGV. V gave up 3 bases and J gave up 4 bases, with 12 bases separating them. The CDR3 is CASSFAGLVTGELFF. The CDR3 DNA reads as TGTGCCAGCAGCTTCGCGGGGTTGGTCACCGGGGAGCTGTTTTTT. The full variable domain, with the rest looked up from reference TRBV11-2 and TRBJ2-2, is EAGVAQSPRYKIIEKRQSVAFWCNPISGHATLYWYQQILGQGPKLLIQFQNNGVVDDSQLPKDRFSAERLKGVDSTLKIQPAKLEDSAVYLCASSFAGLVTGELFFGEGSRLTVL.

V is TRBV14 and J is TRBJ1-2; maybe TRBD1 (6 bases). The CDR3 has 13 amino acids. Germline values: CDR1 SGHDN, CDR2 FVKESK. V was pared by 4 bases and J by 2 bases, with 8 bases between. CDR3 sequence (DNA): TGTGCCAGCAGCCCGGACAGAAACTATGGCTACACCTTC. Protein sequence: CASSPDRNYGYTF.

This sequence joins TRBV5-6 and TRBJ2-1; D possibly corresponds to TRBD2 (5 bases). Germline V CDR1 and CDR2: SGHDT, YYEEEE. Trimming took 4 bases from V and 4 from J, leaving 9 bases between them. This CDR3 region has 13 residues. The CDR3 loop reads CASSGDYYNEQFF. The CDR3 DNA is TGTGCCAGCAGCGGCGACTATTACAATGAGCAGTTCTTC.

V usage is TRBV7-9 and J usage is TRBJ1-5; D unresolved. Germline-derived CDR1 and CDR2 are SEHNR and FQNEAQ (reference sequence). V was cut by 1 base and J by 10 bases, with 14 bases left in between. CDR3 length: 14 residues. The CDR3 protein is CASSLGRSSDPQHF. DNA for the CDR3: TGTGCCAGCAGCTTAGGGCGGTCTTCAGATCCCCAGCATTTT.

The V gene is TRBV6-4, the J gene TRBJ2-2, with TRBD1 matching over 8 bases. This CDR3 comprises 16 residues. Trimming at V came to 0 bases and at J to 5 bases, leaving 5 bases not matched to a gene. Germline CDR1 MRHNA, CDR2 SNTAGT. CDR3: CASSDSTGQGTGELFF. CDR3 sequence (DNA): TGTGCCAGCAGTGACTCGACTGGACAGGGTACCGGGGAGCTGTTTTTT.

This clone was picked up a small number of times. This chain joins TRBV11-3 and TRBJ2-3, with 8 bases that match TRBD2. The CDR3 totals 16 residues. Germline V gene lookup returns CDR1 SGHNT and CDR2 YENEEA. The junction had 7 bases not matched to a gene; V was cut back by 5 bases and J by 0 bases. The CDR3 DNA reads as TGTGCCAGCAGCCCCCAGCGGGAGAGGAGCACAGATACGCAGTATTTT. Protein sequence: CASSPQRERSTDTQYF.

The chain is built from TRBV6-5 and TRBJ2-7; the match to TRBD2 covers 7 bases. Germline V gene sequence: CDR1 MNHEY, CDR2 SVGAGI. V trimming: 2 bases; J trimming: 2 bases; junction bases outside the gene matches: 6. CDR3 length: 15 residues. CDR3 nucleotides: TGTGCCAGCAGTTACGCGGCTAGCGGTGCCTACGAGCAGTACGTC. Translation gives CASSYAASGAYEQYV.

The chain combines TRBV6-6 with TRBJ2-7; TRBD1 matches 7 bases. CDR1 is MNHNY and CDR2 is SVGAGI in the germline V gene (reference sequence). J lost 4 bases, V lost 6 bases, and 9 bases had no gene match. The CDR3 consists of 14 residues. CDR3 in DNA: TGTGCCAGCAGCCTCAACAGGGGCGAATACGAGCAGTACGTC. As protein: CASSLNRGEYEQYV.

This chain uses TRBV18 with TRBJ1-1; 9 bases are a match to TRBD1. V shed 5 bases and J 4 bases; nucleotides not matched to a gene: 8. The CDR3 is made up of 15 amino acids. Germline values: CDR1 KGHSH, CDR2 LQKENI. In nucleotides, the CDR3 is TGTGCCAGCTCATTACAGACAGGGGGGAGCACTGAAGCTTTCTTT. It yields the protein CASSLQTGGSTEAFF.

This clone was found a few times. The chain has TRBV4-1 and TRBJ1-2; the D gene is possibly TRBD1 (6 bases). Germline V gene data show CDR1 as MGHRA and CDR2 as YSYEKL. The V gene lost 2 bases and the J gene lost 11 bases, with 15 bases spanning the gap. The CDR3 is 13 amino acids. CDR3 in amino acids: CASSQTDSAPYTF. Written as DNA, the CDR3 is TGCGCCAGCAGCCAAACGGACAGCGCTCCGTACACCTTC.

This chain connects TRBV6-5 to TRBJ1-2; a weak D match, TRBD1 (6 bases). Trimming cost V 7 bases and J 2 bases, with 17 bases left between them. The CDR3 has 15 residues. Germline CDR1 and CDR2: MNHEY and SVGAGI. The CDR3 nucleotides read TGTGCCAGCACTCCACAGGGTGCGTTCAACTATGGCTACACCTTC. Encoded protein: CASTPQGAFNYGYTF.

V usage is TRBV30 and J usage is TRBJ2-3, with TRBD2 matching over 7 bases. Germline loops: CDR1 GTSNPN, CDR2 SVGIG (reference sequence). Germline trimming cut 1 base from V and 0 bases from J; bases unmatched to any gene: 1. The CDR3 length is 14 residues. The CDR3 sequence is CAWSDGGSTDTQYF. The CDR3 region has the DNA TGTGCCTGGAGTGACGGGGGGAGCACAGATACGCAGTATTTT.